Sequencing of this T cell receptor (beta chain) was carried out in a study of shared clonotypes between healthy human individuals. Study-wide results and limits: Non-shared clonotypes had lower generation probabilities than those shared by all four donors.

This clone came up once. The antigen is unknown. The authors split each subset's genomic DNA evenly across several immunoSEQ plates. Sorted-subset replicate PCRs used about 190 ng of genomic DNA. This amount corresponded to 30,000 to 35,000 T cell genomes. Profiled with immunoSEQ multiplex PCR; TCRdb holds only in-frame clones, not every one. The sample holds under 2,500,000 clones, roughly 95% seen once. This CDR3 has 13 amino acids. V lost 2 bases and J 5 bases, leaving 8 bases between the germline ends. Germline V gene data show CDR1 as SGHNT and CDR2 as YYREEE (reference sequence). This sequence was found in a man in his late teens or twenties in good health. The specimen was naive CD4+ T cells sorted from blood. The subset here: CD45RA+ positively selected. This chain uses TRBV5-4 with TRBJ1-5; D is ambiguous. The DNA of the CDR3 is TGTGCCAGCAGCTTAGACGGGTATCAGCCCCAGCATTTT. Protein product: CASSLDGYQPQHF.